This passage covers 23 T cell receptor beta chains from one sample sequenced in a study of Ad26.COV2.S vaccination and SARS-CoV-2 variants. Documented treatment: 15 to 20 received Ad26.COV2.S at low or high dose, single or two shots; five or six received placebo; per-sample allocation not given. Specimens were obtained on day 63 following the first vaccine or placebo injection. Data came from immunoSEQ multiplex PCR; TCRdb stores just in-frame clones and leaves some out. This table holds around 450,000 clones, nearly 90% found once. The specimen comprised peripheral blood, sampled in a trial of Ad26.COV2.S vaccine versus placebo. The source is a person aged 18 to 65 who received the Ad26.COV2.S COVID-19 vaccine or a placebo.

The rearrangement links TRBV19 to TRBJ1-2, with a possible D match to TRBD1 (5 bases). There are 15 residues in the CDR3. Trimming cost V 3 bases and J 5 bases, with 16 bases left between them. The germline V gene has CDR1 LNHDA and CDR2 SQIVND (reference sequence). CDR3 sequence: CASSISTGGIYGYTF. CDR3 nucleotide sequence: TGTGCCAGTAGTATCTCAACTGGGGGGATATATGGCTACACCTTC.

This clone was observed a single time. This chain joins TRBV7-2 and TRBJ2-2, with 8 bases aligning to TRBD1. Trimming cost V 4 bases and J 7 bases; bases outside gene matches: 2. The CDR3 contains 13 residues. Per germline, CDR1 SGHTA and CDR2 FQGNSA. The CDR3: CASSSQGVGELFF. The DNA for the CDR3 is TGTGCCAGCAGCTCACAGGGGGTCGGGGAGCTGTTTTTT. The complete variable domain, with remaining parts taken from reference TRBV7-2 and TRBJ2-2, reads GAGVSQSPSNKVTEKGKDVELRCDPISGHTALYWYRQSLGQGLEFLIYFQGNSAPDKSGLPSDRFSAERTGGSVSTLTIQRTQQEDSAVYLCASSSQGVGELFFGEGSRLTVL.

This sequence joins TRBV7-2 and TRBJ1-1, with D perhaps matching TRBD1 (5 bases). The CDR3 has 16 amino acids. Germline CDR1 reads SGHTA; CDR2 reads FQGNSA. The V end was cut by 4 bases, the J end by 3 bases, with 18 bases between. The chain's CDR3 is CASSWFNWGTHTEAFF. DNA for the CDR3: TGTGCCAGCAGCTGGTTCAATTGGGGGACGCACACTGAAGCTTTCTTT.

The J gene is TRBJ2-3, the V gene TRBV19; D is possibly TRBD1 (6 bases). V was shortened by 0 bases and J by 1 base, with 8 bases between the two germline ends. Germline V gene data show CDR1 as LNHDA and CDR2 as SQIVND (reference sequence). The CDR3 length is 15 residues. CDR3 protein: CASSIDGGRTDTQYF. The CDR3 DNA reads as TGTGCCAGTAGTATAGATGGGGGCCGCACAGATACGCAGTATTTT.

In nucleotides, the CDR3 is TGTGCCAGCAGCCAAGATAGGCTACGAGGGCTAGCGGGTGGCACAGATACGCAGTATTTT. Its protein is CASSQDRLRGLAGGTDTQYF. The chain carries TRBV3-1 (or the pseudogene TRBV3-2) and TRBJ2-3; 8 nucleotides agree with TRBD2. This CDR3 comprises 20 residues. Losses at the gene ends were 0 bases for V and 1 base for J; bases not matched to a gene: 15. The germline V gene has CDR1 LGHDT and CDR2 YNNKEL (reference sequence).

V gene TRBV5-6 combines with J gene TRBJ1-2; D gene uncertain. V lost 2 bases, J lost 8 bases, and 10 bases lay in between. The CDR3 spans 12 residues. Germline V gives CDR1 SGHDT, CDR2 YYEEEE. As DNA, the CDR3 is TGTGCCAGCAGCTTAGAAGAAAACGGCTACACCTTC. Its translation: CASSLEENGYTF.

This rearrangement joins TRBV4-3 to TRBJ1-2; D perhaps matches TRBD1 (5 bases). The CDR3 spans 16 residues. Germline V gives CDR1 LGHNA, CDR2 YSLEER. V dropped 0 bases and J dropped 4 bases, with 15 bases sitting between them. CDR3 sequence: CASSQDPSGRGYGYTF. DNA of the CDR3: TGCGCCAGCAGCCAAGATCCCTCAGGGAGAGGCTATGGCTACACCTTC.

In nucleotides, the CDR3 is TGTGCCAGTACCGCACCGGGACAGGGTGGTCCGGGCTACGAGCAGTACTTC. It yields the protein CASTAPGQGGPGYEQYF. V gene TRBV19 combines with J gene TRBJ2-7; 9 bases fit TRBD1. V lost 7 bases and J lost 3; bases outside the gene matches: 16. The CDR3 spans 17 residues. Germline V gives CDR1 LNHDA, CDR2 SQIVND (reference sequence).

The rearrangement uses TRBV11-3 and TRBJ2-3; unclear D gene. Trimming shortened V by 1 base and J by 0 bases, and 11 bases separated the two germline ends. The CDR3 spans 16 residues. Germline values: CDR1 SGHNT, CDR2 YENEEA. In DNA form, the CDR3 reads TGTGCCAGCAGCTTAGTGGCGGTGATGAGCACAGATACGCAGTATTTT. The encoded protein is CASSLVAVMSTDTQYF.

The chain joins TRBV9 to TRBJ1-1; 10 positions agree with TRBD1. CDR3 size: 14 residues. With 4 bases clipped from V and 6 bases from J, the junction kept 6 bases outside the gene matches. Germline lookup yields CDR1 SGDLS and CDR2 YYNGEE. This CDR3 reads CASSPLDRGAEAFF. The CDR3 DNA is TGTGCCAGCAGCCCGCTGGACAGGGGGGCTGAAGCTTTCTTT.

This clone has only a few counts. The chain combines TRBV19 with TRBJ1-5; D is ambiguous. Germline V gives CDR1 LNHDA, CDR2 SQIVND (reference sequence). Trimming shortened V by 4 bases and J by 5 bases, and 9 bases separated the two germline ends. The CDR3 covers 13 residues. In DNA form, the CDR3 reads TGTGCCAGTAGTAGGGGTAGGGATCAGCCCCAGCATTTT. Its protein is CASSRGRDQPQHF.

In DNA form, the CDR3 reads TGTGCCAGCAGCTTGAAATCCGGGGCCAACGTCCTGACTTTC. Its translation is CASSLKSGANVLTF. The rearrangement links TRBV5-4 to TRBJ2-6; the D is unclear. This CDR3 has 14 amino acids. Germline lookup yields CDR1 SGHNT and CDR2 YYREEE (reference sequence). Deletions cut 1 base from V and 4 bases from J, with 6 bases between.

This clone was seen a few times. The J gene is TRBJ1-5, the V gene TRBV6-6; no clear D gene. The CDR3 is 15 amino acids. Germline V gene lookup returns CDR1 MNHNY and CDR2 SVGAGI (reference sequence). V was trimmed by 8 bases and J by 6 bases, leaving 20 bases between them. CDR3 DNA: TGTGCCAGCGACACGTACATTTCTTCCACTCAGCCCCAGCATTTT. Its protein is CASDTYISSTQPQHF.

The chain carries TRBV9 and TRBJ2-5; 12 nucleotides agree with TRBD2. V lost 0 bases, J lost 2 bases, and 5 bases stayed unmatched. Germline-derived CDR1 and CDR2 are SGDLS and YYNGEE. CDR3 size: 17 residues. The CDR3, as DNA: TGTGCCAGCAGCGTAGCCCCTCTAGCGGGAGGGCAAGAGACCCAGTACTTC. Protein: CASSVAPLAGGQETQYF.

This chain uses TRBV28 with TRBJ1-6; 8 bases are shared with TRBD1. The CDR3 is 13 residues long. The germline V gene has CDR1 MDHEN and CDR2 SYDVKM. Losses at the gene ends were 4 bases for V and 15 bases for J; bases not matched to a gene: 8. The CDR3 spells CASSSGQGSHLHF. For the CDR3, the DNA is TGTGCCAGCAGTTCTGGACAGGGTTCGCACCTCCACTTT.

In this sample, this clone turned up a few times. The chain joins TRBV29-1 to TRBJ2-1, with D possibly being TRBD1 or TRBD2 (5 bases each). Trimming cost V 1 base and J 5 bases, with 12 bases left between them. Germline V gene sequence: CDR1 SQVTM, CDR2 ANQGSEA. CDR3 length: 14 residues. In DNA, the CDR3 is TGCAGCGTTGAAGTTGGGGACGGGGACAATGAGCAGTTCTTC. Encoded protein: CSVEVGDGDNEQFF.

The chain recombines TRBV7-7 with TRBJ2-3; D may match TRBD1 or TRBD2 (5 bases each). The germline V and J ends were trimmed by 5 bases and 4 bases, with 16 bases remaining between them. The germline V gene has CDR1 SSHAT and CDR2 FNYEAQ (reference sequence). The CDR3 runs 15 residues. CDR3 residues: CASSPGWGSADTQYF. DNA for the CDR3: TGTGCCAGCAGCCCTGGATGGGGGAGCGCAGATACGCAGTATTTT.

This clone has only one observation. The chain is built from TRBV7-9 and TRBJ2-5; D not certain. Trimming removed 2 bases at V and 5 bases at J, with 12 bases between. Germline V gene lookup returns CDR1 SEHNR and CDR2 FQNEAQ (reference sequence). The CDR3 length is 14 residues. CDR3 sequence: CASSLLSKGETQYF. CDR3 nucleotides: TGTGCCAGCAGCTTACTGTCTAAAGGGGAGACCCAGTACTTC.

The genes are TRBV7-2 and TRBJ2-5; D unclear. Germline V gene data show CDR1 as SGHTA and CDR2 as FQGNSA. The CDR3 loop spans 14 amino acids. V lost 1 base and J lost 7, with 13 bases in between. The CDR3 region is CASSLVGAARTQYF. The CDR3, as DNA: TGTGCCAGCAGCTTAGTGGGCGCGGCAAGGACCCAGTACTTC.

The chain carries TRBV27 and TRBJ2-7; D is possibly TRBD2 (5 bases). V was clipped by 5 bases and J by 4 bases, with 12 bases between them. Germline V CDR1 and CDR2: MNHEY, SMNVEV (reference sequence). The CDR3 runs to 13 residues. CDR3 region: CASSAHGGYEQYF. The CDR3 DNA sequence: TGTGCCAGCAGTGCGCATGGCGGGTACGAGCAGTACTTC.

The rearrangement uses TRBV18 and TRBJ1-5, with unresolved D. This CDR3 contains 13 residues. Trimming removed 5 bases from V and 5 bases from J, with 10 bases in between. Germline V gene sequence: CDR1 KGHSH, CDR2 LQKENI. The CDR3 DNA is TGTGCCAGCTCAAGCGACGGTGATCAGCCCCAGCATTTT. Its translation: CASSSDGDQPQHF.

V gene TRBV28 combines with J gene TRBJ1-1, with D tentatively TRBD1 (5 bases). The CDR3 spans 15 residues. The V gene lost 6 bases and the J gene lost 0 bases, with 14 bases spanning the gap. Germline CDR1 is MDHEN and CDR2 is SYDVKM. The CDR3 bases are TGTGCCAGCAGCCCTTTTGGGGGGTTGAACACTGAAGCTTTCTTT. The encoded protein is CASSPFGGLNTEAFF.

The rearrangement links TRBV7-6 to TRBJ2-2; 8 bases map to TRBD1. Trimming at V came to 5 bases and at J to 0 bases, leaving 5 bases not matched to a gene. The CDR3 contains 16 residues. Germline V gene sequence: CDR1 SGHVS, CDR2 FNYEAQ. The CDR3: CASSRGQGTNTGELFF. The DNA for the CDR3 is TGTGCCAGCAGCCGTGGACAGGGAACGAACACCGGGGAGCTGTTTTTT. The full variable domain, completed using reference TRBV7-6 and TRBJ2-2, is GAGVSQSPRYKVTKRGQDVALRCDPISGHVSLYWYRQALGQGPEFLTYFNYEAQQDKSGLPNDRFSAERPEGSISTLTIQRTEQRDSAMYRCASSRGQGTNTGELFFGEGSRLTVL.